This T cell receptor (beta chain) derives from a study of cytomegalovirus exposure and HLA in healthy donors. Findings and caveats of the study: One later analysis, an examination of the 100 to 150 validation repertoires, found that first-cohort TCR clusters tended to co-occur in them. Most observed TCR sequences were rare, whereas some public TCRs were detected in many donors.

Note on this clone: Antigen: not known.

Sequenced by immunoSEQ multiplex PCR; TCRdb stores in-frame clones only, minus some. Here the sample spans tens of thousands of clones, approximately 93% being singletons. The clonotype originates from a young man in good health and CMV-seropositive. Sequencing was done on a sample of PBMCs.

CDR3 bases: TGTGCCAGCAGTTTATCTATTTTCCCCACCTTC. This gives the protein CASSLSIFPTF. The chain is built from TRBV28 and TRBJ1-2; D unresolved. Germline V gene lookup returns CDR1 MDHEN and CDR2 SYDVKM. There are 11 residues in the CDR3. V gave up 1 base and J gave up 13 bases, with 10 bases separating them.